This entry is about one T cell receptor (beta chain). The entry originates in a study of OX40 agonist ivuxolimab in advanced cancers. In the study overall: A partial response was reached by three patients: one with hepatocellular carcinoma and two with cutaneous melanoma.

The timepoints at which blood was sampled were baseline, cycle 4 day 1, and cycle 7 day 1. The table came from immunoSEQ multiplex PCR; TCRdb's copy has only in-frame clones and leaves some out. Here the sample spans approximately 90,000 clones, approximately 86% being singletons. The receptor was isolated from an adult with an advanced solid tumor such as melanoma, head and neck, liver or kidney cancer. Specimen: CD4+ or CD8+ T cells sorted from blood, collected in a trial of the OX40 agonist ivuxolimab.

The CDR3 sequence is CAAGQGLGTQYF. The CDR3, as DNA: TGTGCAGCAGGACAGGGGTTAGGGACCCAGTACTTC. V gene TRBV28 combines with J gene TRBJ2-5; TRBD1 aligns across 9 bases. Germline V gene lookup returns CDR1 MDHEN and CDR2 SYDVKM. This CDR3 has 12 amino acids.